The sequence of this T cell receptor (beta chain) was determined in a study of T cell repertoires in cytomegalovirus infection. Study details: Signatures in public TCR beta sequences pointed to both CMV infection and matching HLA type.

The germline CDR1 and CDR2 sequences are SGHTA and FQGNSA. Between the trimmed V and J ends, which lost 5 bases and 9 bases, there was a span of 13 bases. The CDR3 has 12 residues. TCRdb itself ran the reads through MiXCR, one entry per CDR3 protein. The sample yields 640,000 or so distinct CDR3 sequences, around 35% seen once. This clonotype was counted many times. Its antigen is not known. Study observations and caveats: Based on cumulative public TCR beta family frequency, carriers of CMV plus the relevant HLA were identified. The ex vivo response showed dominance by HLA-C-restricted CMV-specific TCR beta clonotypes.

This TCR came from a human donor in good health (CMV status not recorded). Some clones in this sample may be carry-over from other donors' samples. The sample in question was cultured PBMCs, obtained from culture after CMV antigen stimulation. V and J are TRBV7-2 and TRBJ1-1; D remains unclear. In DNA form, the CDR3 reads TGTGCCAGCAGCCCCCCCCCCCAGAAAGCTTTCTTT. Its protein product is CASSPPPQKAFF.